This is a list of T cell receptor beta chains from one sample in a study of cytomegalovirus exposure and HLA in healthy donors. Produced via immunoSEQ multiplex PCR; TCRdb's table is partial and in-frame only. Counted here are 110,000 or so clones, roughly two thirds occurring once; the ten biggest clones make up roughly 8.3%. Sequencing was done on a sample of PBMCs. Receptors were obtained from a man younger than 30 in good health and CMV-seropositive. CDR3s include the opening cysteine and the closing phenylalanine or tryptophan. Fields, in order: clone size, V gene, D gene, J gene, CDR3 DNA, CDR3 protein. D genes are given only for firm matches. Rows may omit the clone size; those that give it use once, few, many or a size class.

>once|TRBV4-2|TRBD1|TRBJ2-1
TGTGCCAGCAGCCAAGTGGGACAGGGGTACAATGAGCAGTTCTTC
CASSQVGQGYNEQFF
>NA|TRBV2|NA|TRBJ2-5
TGTGCCAGCAGTGAAGCGAGGACCCCCGGGGGACCACAAGAGACCCAGTACTTC
CASSEARTPGGPQETQYF
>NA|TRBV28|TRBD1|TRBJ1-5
TGTGCCAGCAGGCTGACAGGGGGCAATCAGCCCCAGCATTTT
CASRLTGGNQPQHF
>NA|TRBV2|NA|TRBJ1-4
TGTGCCAGCAGTGAAGAGAGGGAGGGTGAAAAACTGTTTTTT
CASSEEREGEKLFF
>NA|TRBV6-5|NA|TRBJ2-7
TGTGCCAGCAGTCCCAAGACAGGACCCTACGAGCAGTACTTC
CASSPKTGPYEQYF
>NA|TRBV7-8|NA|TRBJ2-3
TGTGCCAGCAGCTCATTCACAGATACGCAGTATTTT
CASSSFTDTQYF
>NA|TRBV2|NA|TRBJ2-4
TGTGCCGGCGGGACTCTGGGCGGCATTCAGTACTTC
CAGGTLGGIQYF
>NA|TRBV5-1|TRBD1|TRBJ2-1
TGCGCCAGCAGCTTGGAGCTCGGGACAGGGGGGAATGAGCAGTTCTTC
CASSLELGTGGNEQFF
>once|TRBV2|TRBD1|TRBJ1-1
TGTGCCAGCAGGCCTCAGGGGGCAGTGAACACTGAAGCTTTCTTT
CASRPQGAVNTEAFF
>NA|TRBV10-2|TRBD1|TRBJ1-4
TGCGCCAGCAGTGAGACGGGACAGGGGGCTTATGGTGAAAAACTGTTTTTT
CASSETGQGAYGEKLFF
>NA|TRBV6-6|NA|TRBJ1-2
TGTGCCAGCAGCCCAGGACAGAAGGCGACCTTC
CASSPGQKATF
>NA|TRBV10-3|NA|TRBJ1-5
TGTGCCATCAGAGATTCGGGGGGCGGCCAGCCCCAGCATTTT
CAIRDSGGGQPQHF
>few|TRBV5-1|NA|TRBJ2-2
TGCGCCAGCATGTTGAAAGAGATGAACACCGGGGAGCTGTTTTTT
CASMLKEMNTGELFF
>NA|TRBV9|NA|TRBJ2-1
TGTGCCAGCAGCGTCGACGGGACTTACAATGAGCAGTTCTTC
CASSVDGTYNEQFF
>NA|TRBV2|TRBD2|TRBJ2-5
TGTGCCAGCAGTGTTTCTAGCGGAGGCTCTAAAGAGACCCAGTACTTC
CASSVSSGGSKETQYF
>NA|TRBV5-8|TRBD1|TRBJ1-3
TGTGCCAGCAGCCACCGGACAGGGACTGGAAACACCATATATTTT
CASSHRTGTGNTIYF
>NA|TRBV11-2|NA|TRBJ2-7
TGTGCCAGCAGCTTAGTCTCAGGCGAGCAGTACTTC
CASSLVSGEQYF
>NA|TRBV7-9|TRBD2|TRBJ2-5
TGTTCCAGCAGCTTATATAGCGGGGGGCACCAAGAGACCCAGTACTTC
CSSSLYSGGHQETQYF
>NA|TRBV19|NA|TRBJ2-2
TGTGCCAGTAGTATAGTCAGGGCCGCCACCGGGGAGCTGTTTTTT
CASSIVRAATGELFF
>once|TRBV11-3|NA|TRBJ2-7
TGTGCCAGCAGCTTAAACCGGTACGAGCAGTACTTC
CASSLNRYEQYF
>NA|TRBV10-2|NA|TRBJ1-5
TGCGCCAGCAGTGATAGGGGCAGCCTTCAGCCCCAGCATTTT
CASSDRGSLQPQHF
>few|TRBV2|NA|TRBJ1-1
TGTGCCAACAGAGGACAGCAGAACACTGAAGCTTTCTTT
CANRGQQNTEAFF
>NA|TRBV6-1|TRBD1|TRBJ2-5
TGTGCCAGCAGGACAGGGGAAATAGAGACCCAGTACTTC
CASRTGEIETQYF
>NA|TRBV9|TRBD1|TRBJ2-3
TGTGCCAGCAGCGTTAGGACAGGGGGCACAGATACGCAGTATTTT
CASSVRTGGTDTQYF
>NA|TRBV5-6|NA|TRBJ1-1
TGTGCCAGCAGCTTGGTTTCGCAGACATTGCTGAACACTGAAGCTTTCTTT
CASSLVSQTLLNTEAFF
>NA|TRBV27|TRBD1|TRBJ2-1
TGTGCCAGCAGTCGGACAGGGGGTTTCAATGAGCAGTTCTTC
CASSRTGGFNEQFF
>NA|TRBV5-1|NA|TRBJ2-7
TGCGCCAGCAGCTTGGTCCCGATCGGGGGTCCCTACGAGCAGTACTTC
CASSLVPIGGPYEQYF
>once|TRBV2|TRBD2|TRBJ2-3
TGTGCCAGCAGTGAGGTAGCGGGGGGCACAGATACGCAGTATTTT
CASSEVAGGTDTQYF
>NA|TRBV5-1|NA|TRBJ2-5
TGCGCCAGCAGCTTAGGTTTGGAGGAGACCCAGTACTTC
CASSLGLEETQYF
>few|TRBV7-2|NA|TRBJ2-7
TGTGCCAGCATGGACTATAACGAGCAGTACTTC
CASMDYNEQYF
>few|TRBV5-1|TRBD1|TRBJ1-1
TGCGCCAGCAGCTTGAGTACAGGGGAAGGTGAAGCTTTCTTT
CASSLSTGEGEAFF
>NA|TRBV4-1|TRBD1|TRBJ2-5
TGCGCCAGCAGCCAACCTGCCGGGGGACAGGGTTTAGAGACCCAGTACTTC
CASSQPAGGQGLETQYF
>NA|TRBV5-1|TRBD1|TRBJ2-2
TGCGCCAGCAGCTTGGGAGGGACAGCTACCGGGGAGCTGTTTTTT
CASSLGGTATGELFF
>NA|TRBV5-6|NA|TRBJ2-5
TGTGCCAGCAGCACATCTTGGGCAGAGACCCAGTACTTC
CASSTSWAETQYF
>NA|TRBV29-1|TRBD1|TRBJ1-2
TGCAGCGGAAGCACAGGGGCCTATGGCTACACCTTC
CSGSTGAYGYTF
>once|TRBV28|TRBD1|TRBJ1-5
TGTGCCAGCAGTCGACAGGGAGAAAATCAGCCCCAGCATTTT
CASSRQGENQPQHF
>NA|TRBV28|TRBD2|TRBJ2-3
TGTGCCAGCAGCCACTCCGGGACAACAAATAGCGGGGGGCCCCTGGGTACGCAGTATTTT
CASSHSGTTNSGGPLGTQYF
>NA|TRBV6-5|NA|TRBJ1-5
TGTGCCAGCAGTGCCCAGGGATCAAGCAATCAGCCCCAGCATTTT
CASSAQGSSNQPQHF
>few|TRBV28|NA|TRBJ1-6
TGTGCCAGCAGTCCGCGTGGGGGGGCCTCCTATAATTCACCCCTCCACTTT
CASSPRGGASYNSPLHF
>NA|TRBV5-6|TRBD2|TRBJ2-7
TGTGCCAGCAGCTTAAAATATAGCGGGAGACTCTACGAGCAGTACTTC
CASSLKYSGRLYEQYF
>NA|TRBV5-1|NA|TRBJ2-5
TGCGCCAGCAGCCCATTACCGGGTGGGTCAGAGACCCAGTACTTC
CASSPLPGGSETQYF
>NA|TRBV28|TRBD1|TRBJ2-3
TGTGCCAGCAGTTTTTGGGCACAGGGGGCTGCAGATACGCAGTATTTT
CASSFWAQGAADTQYF
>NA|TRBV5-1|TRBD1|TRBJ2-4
TGCGCCACCAAAGTAGGACAGGGGATGGTTTACATTCAGTACTTC
CATKVGQGMVYIQYF
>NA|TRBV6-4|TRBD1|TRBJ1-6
TGTGCCAGCAGTGTAGGGGGCGTGAATTCACCCCTCCACTTT
CASSVGGVNSPLHF
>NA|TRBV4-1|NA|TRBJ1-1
TGCGCCAGCAGCCCGCTTGGGTATTCAGGGATTAATGAAGCTTTCTTT
CASSPLGYSGINEAFF
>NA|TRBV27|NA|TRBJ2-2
TGTGCCAGCAGTTTACTAGCATACACCGGGGAGCTGTTTTTT
CASSLLAYTGELFF
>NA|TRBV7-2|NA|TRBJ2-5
TGTGCCAGCAGCCACATCCGGGGAATACAAGAGACCCAGTACTTC
CASSHIRGIQETQYF
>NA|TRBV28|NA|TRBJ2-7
TGTGCCAGCAGTTTAAGAGGCGTCCTGTCCTACGAGCAGTACTTC
CASSLRGVLSYEQYF
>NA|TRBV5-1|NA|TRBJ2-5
TGCGCCAGCAGCCCCGGGACTGGGCGGCGGGAGACCCAGTACTTC
CASSPGTGRRETQYF
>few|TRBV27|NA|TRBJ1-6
TGTGCCAGCAGCAGGGTTTCCAATTCACCCCTCCACTTT
CASSRVSNSPLHF
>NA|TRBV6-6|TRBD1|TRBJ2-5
TGTGCCAGCAAATACAGGGGTTTCGGAGAGACCCAGTACTTC
CASKYRGFGETQYF
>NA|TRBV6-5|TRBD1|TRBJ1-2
TGTGCCAGCAGTTATAGAGGGGGCGGCTATGGCTACACCTTC
CASSYRGGGYGYTF
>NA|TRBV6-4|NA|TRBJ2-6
TGTGCCAGCAGTGACTCTTTAGGGGCTGGGGCCAACGTCCTGACTTTC
CASSDSLGAGANVLTF
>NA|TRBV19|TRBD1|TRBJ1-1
TGTGCCAGTAGTATGACAGGGGGCTACGTGGGTGAAGCTTTCTTT
CASSMTGGYVGEAFF
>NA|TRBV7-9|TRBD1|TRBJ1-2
TGTGCCAGCAGCTCCGGCCGTGGACAGGGACCCTTCTATGGCTACACCTTC
CASSSGRGQGPFYGYTF
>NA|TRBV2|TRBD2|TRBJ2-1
TGTGCCAGCAGGATCACTAGCGGGGGGTTCGGTGAGCAGTTCTTC
CASRITSGGFGEQFF
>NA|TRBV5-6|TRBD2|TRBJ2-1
TGTGCCAGCAGCGCCTCCGGGACTAATAATGAGCAGTTCTTC
CASSASGTNNEQFF
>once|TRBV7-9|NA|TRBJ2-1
TGTGCCAGCAGCTTATCAAACACGTTGGATGAGCAGTTCTTC
CASSLSNTLDEQFF
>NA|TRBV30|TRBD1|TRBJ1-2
TGTGCCTGGAGTGCAACTCACAGGGGTGGGGGCTACACCTTC
CAWSATHRGGGYTF